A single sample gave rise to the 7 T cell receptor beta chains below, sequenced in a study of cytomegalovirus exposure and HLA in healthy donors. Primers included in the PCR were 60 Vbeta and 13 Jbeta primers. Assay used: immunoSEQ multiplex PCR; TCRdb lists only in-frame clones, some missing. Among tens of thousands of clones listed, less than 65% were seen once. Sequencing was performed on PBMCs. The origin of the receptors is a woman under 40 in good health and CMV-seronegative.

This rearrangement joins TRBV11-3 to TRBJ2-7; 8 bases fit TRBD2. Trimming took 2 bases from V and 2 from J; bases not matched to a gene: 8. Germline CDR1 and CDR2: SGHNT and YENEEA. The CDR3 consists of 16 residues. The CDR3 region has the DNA TGTGCCAGCAGCTTAATTCTAGCGGGCGTTCCCTACGAGCAGTACTTC. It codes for CASSLILAGVPYEQYF. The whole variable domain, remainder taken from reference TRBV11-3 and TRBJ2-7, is EAGVVQSPRYKIIEKKQPVAFWCNPISGHNTLYWYLQNLGQGPELLIRYENEEAVDDSQLPKDRFSAERLKGVDSTLKIQPAELGDSAVYLCASSLILAGVPYEQYFGPGTRLTVT.

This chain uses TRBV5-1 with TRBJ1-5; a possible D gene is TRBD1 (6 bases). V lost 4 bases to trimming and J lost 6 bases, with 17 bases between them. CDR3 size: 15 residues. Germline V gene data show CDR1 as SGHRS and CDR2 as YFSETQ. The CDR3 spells CASSPGTGITQPQHF. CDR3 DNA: TGCGCCAGCAGCCCAGGAACAGGGATCACTCAGCCCCAGCATTTT.

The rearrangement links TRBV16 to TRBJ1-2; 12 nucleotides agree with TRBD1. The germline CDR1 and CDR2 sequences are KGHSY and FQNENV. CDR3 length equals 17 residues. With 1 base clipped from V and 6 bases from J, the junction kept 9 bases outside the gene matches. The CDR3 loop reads CASSQFPGQGALNGYTF. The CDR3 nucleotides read TGTGCCAGCAGCCAATTCCCGGGACAGGGGGCACTTAATGGCTACACCTTC. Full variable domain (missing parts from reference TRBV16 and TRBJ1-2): GEEVAQTPKHLVRGEGQKAKLYCAPIKGHSYVFWYQQVLKNEFKFLISFQNENVFDETGMPKERFSAKCLPNSPCSLEIQATKLEDSAVYFCASSQFPGQGALNGYTFGSGTRLTVV.

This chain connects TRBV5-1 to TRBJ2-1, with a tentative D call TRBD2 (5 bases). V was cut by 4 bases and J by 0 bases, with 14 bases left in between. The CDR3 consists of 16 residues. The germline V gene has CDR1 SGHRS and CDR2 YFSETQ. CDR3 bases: TGCGCCAGCAGCCCATCCGGGGATCCCTCCTACAATGAGCAGTTCTTC. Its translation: CASSPSGDPSYNEQFF. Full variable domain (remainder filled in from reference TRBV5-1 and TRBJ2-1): KAGVTQTPRYLIKTRGQQVTLSCSPISGHRSVSWYQQTPGQGLQFLFEYFSETQRNKGNFPGRFSGRQFSNSRSEMNVSTLELGDSALYLCASSPSGDPSYNEQFFGPGTRLTVL.

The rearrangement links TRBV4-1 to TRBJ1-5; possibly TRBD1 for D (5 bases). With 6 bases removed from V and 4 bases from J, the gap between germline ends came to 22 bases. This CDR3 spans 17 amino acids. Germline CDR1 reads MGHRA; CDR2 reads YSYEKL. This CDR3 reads CASRSRVVDRPNQPQHF. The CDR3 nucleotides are TGCGCCAGCAGGAGTAGGGTGGTCGACAGACCAAATCAGCCCCAGCATTTT.

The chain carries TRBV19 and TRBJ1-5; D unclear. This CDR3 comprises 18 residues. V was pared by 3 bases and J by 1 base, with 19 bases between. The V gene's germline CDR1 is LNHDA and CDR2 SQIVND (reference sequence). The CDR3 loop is CASSIPPGLYISNQPQHF. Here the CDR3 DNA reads TGTGCCAGTAGTATCCCCCCCGGACTCTATATAAGCAATCAGCCCCAGCATTTT.

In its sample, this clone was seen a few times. CDR3 nucleotide sequence: TGTGCCAGCAGTACAGGGGGCAATTATGGCTACACCTTC. The encoded protein is CASSTGGNYGYTF. V usage is TRBV28 and J usage is TRBJ1-2; 9 nucleotides match TRBD1. The J segment lost 5 bases and the V segment lost 5 bases, leaving 3 bases of the junction unmatched. The CDR3 spans 13 residues. From germline, CDR1 is MDHEN and CDR2 SYDVKM.